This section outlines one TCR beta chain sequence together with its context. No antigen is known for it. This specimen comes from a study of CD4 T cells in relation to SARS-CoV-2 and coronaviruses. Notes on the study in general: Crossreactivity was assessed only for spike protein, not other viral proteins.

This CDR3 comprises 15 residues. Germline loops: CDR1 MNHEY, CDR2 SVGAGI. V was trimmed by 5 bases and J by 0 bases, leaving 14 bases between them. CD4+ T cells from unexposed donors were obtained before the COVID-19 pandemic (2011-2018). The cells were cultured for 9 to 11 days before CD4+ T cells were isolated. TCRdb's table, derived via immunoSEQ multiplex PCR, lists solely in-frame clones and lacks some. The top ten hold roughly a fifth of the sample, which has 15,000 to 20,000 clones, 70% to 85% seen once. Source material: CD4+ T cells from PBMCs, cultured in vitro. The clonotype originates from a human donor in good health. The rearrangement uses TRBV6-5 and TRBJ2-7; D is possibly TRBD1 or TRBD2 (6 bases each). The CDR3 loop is CASSPRGDPSYEQYF. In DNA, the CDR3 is TGTGCCAGCAGTCCTAGGGGGGACCCCTCCTACGAGCAGTACTTC.